These 15 T cell receptor beta chains originate from one sample sequenced in a study of CD8+CD57+ T cells in acquired aplastic anemia. TCR beta VDJ combinations and CDR3 sequences were profiled from genomic DNA. In TCRdb, the reads were re-called with MiXCR into one record per CDR3 protein. The sample consists of under 250,000 distinct CDR3 sequences, approximately 35% of them appearing once. The sample was sorted CD4+, CD8+, or CD8+CD57+ T cells (not recorded which) from PBMCs. Every receptor here comes from a human donor in good health, serving as a control.

This clonotype occurred many times. This chain uses TRBV20-1 with TRBJ2-7, with D tentatively TRBD1 (5 bases). Trimming shortened V by 1 base and J by 2 bases, and 9 bases separated the two germline ends. Germline-derived CDR1 and CDR2 are DFQATT and SNEGSKA (reference sequence). This CDR3 spans 13 amino acids. DNA for the CDR3: TGCAGTGCTAGAGGCAGGGCCACCTACGAGCAGTACTTC. It specifies CSARGRATYEQYF.

This clonotype was observed many times. The chain carries TRBV7-9 and TRBJ2-5, with no clear D. With 3 bases removed from V and 1 base from J, the gap between germline ends came to 15 bases. The CDR3 is made up of 16 amino acids. CDR1 SEHNR and CDR2 FQNEAQ come from the germline V gene (reference sequence). This chain's CDR3 is CASSFSFGAGQETQYF. The CDR3 DNA reads as TGTGCCAGCAGCTTCTCTTTCGGTGCCGGCCAAGAGACCCAGTACTTC.

The rearrangement joins TRBV9 to TRBJ2-7; TRBD2 agrees at 7 bases. Trimming at V came to 4 bases and at J to 3 bases, leaving 7 bases not matched to a gene. The CDR3 contains 14 residues. Germline assignment: CDR1 SGDLS and CDR2 YYNGEE. The CDR3: CASSPQASGYEQYF. The CDR3 bases are TGTGCCAGCAGCCCCCAGGCTAGCGGCTACGAGCAGTACTTC.

The chain uses TRBV11-2 and TRBJ1-2; TRBD1 agrees at 7 bases. J was trimmed by 0 bases and V by 5 bases; bases with no gene match: 9. Germline V lookup: CDR1 SGHAT, CDR2 FQNNGV. The CDR3 runs 16 residues. The chain's CDR3 is CASSADRTLANYGYTF. CDR3 DNA: TGTGCCAGCAGCGCGGACAGGACTCTAGCTAACTATGGCTACACCTTC.

The V gene is TRBV12-5, the J gene TRBJ1-3; D not resolved. V was shortened by 0 bases and J by 1 base, with 19 bases between the two germline ends. Looked up from germline, CDR1 is LGHNT and CDR2 is FRNRAP. The CDR3 is 19 amino acids. DNA of the CDR3: TGTGCTAGTGGTTTGGTACTCGCCTCTCCCAGCCCATCTGGAAACACCATATATTTT. Its protein product is CASGLVLASPSPSGNTIYF.

This clonotype was detected many times. This CDR3 reads CASSGVLGVQETQYF. For the CDR3, the DNA is TGTGCCAGCAGTGGAGTCTTAGGTGTACAAGAGACCCAGTACTTC. The rearrangement links TRBV2 to TRBJ2-5; D gene ambiguous. Trimming cost V 4 bases and J 2 bases, with 14 bases left between them. This CDR3 is 15 amino acids long. Germline V gene lookup returns CDR1 SNHLY and CDR2 FYNNEI.

This clonotype was counted only a few times. The genes are TRBV25-1 and TRBJ1-1, with 7 bases lining up with TRBD1. Trimming removed 6 bases from V and 1 base from J; junction bases left unmatched: 11. CDR1 and CDR2 (germline): MGHDK, SYGVNS. This CDR3 is 16 amino acids long. The DNA for the CDR3 is TGTGCCAGCAGCGTGCGGAGGGGACAGACGAACACTGAAGCTTTCTTT. Amino acids: CASSVRRGQTNTEAFF.

Only a few counts were recorded for this clonotype. The CDR3 DNA is TGCGCCAGCAGCTTGGACCCGACTAATGCCTACAATGAGCAGTTCTTC. It translates to CASSLDPTNAYNEQFF. This chain links TRBV5-1 with TRBJ2-1; the D gene is possibly TRBD2 (5 bases). The CDR3 runs to 16 residues. Trimming removed 0 bases at V and 2 bases at J, with 12 bases between. Germline values: CDR1 SGHRS, CDR2 YFSETQ.

The chain links TRBV2 to TRBJ2-3, with D tentatively TRBD1 (6 bases). V lost 7 bases and J lost 0, with 23 bases in between. The CDR3 spans 18 residues. From germline, CDR1 is SNHLY and CDR2 FYNNEI. The CDR3 loop is CASKYRAFDGDSTDTQYF. In DNA, the CDR3 is TGTGCCAGCAAATACAGGGCTTTCGACGGGGATAGCACAGATACGCAGTATTTT.

V gene TRBV15 combines with J gene TRBJ2-5, with D maybe TRBD1 (5 bases). The CDR3 is made up of 15 amino acids. V lost 2 bases to trimming and J lost 5 bases, with 15 bases between them. CDR1 and CDR2 from the germline V gene are LNHNV and YYDKDF (reference sequence). DNA of the CDR3: TGTGCCACCAGCAGAATACGGACACCGGCGGAGACCCAGTACTTC. Protein: CATSRIRTPAETQYF.

The rearrangement uses TRBV7-2 and TRBJ1-2; D call uncertain. V dropped 0 bases and J dropped 4 bases, with 15 bases sitting between them. This CDR3 contains 16 residues. Germline assignment: CDR1 SGHTA and CDR2 FQGNSA. CDR3 sequence reads: CASSLAREVTAYGYTF. As DNA, the CDR3 is TGTGCCAGCAGCTTAGCGCGGGAGGTTACGGCCTATGGCTACACCTTC.

The chain uses TRBV19 and TRBJ1-2, with 10 positions matching TRBD1. Germline trimming cut 5 bases from V and 6 bases from J; bases unmatched to any gene: 9. The germline V gene encodes CDR1 LNHDA and CDR2 SQIVND (reference sequence). The CDR3 runs 15 residues. This CDR3 is CASSPDRDRGDGYTF. The CDR3 DNA sequence: TGTGCCAGTAGTCCAGACCGGGACAGGGGCGATGGCTACACCTTC. The full variable domain, in which reference TRBV19 and TRBJ1-2 provide the parts outside the CDR3, is DGGITQSPKYLFRKEGQNVTLSCEQNLNHDAMYWYRQDPGQGLRLIYYSQIVNDFQKGDIAEGYSVSREKKESFPLTVTSAQKNPTAFYLCASSPDRDRGDGYTFGSGTRLTVV.

This clonotype has only a few counts. V and J are TRBV6-1 and TRBJ2-7; no firm D call. Germline assignment: CDR1 MNHNS and CDR2 SASEGT. V lost 7 bases, J lost 2 bases, and 6 bases lay in between. CDR3 length: 11 amino acids. CDR3 region: CASTNPYEQYF. The CDR3 DNA sequence: TGTGCCAGCACCAACCCCTACGAGCAGTACTTC.

A word on this clonotype: A much larger clone lies one base from this, so it may be a read error. The V call is TRBV19, the J call TRBJ1-2; 9 bases fit TRBD1. This CDR3 has 16 residues. The ends lost 4 bases at V and 4 bases at J; junction bases unmatched: 10. The germline V gene has CDR1 LNHDA and CDR2 SQIVND (reference sequence). The CDR3 nucleotides are TGTGCCAGTAGTACCCAACGACAGGGGGTGGGCTATGGCTACACCTTC. This sequence encodes CASSTQRQGVGYGYTF.

In its sample, this clonotype was seen a few times. The CDR3 reads CSLEAGAEAFF. CDR3 in DNA: TGCAGCTTGGAGGCGGGGGCTGAAGCTTTCTTT. The chain links TRBV29-1 to TRBJ1-1; TRBD1 might be the D (5 bases). The CDR3 loop spans 11 amino acids. Trimming took 8 bases from V and 6 from J, leaving 13 bases between them. Germline assignment: CDR1 SQVTM and CDR2 ANQGSEA. The full variable domain, its missing parts supplied by reference TRBV29-1 and TRBJ1-1, is SAVISQKPSRDICQRGTSLTIQCQVDSQVTMMFWYRQQPGQSLTLIATANQGSEATYESGFVIDKFPISRPNLTFSTLTVSNMSPEDSSIYLCSLEAGAEAFFGQGTRLTVV.